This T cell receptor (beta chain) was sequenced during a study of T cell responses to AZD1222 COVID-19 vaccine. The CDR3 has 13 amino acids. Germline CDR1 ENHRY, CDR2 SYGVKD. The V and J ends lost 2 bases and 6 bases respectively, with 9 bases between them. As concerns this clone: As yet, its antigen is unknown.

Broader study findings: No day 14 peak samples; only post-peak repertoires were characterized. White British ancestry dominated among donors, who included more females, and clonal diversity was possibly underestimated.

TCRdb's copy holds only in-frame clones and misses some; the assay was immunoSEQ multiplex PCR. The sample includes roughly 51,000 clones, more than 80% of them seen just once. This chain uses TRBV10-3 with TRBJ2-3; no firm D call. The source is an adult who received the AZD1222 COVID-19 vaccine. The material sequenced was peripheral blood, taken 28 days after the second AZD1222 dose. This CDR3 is CAISEDSADTQYF. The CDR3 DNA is TGTGCCATCAGTGAGGACTCCGCGGATACGCAGTATTTT.